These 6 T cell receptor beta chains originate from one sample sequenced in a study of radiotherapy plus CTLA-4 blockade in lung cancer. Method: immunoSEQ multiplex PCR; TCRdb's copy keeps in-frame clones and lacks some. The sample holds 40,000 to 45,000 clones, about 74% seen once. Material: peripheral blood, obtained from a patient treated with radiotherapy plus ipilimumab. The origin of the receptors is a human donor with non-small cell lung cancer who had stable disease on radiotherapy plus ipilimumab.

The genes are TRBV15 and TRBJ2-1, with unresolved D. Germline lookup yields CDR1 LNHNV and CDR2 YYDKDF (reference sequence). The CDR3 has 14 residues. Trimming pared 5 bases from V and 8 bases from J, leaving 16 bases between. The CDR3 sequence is CATSRMTRLDEQFF. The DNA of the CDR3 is TGTGCCACCAGCCGGATGACTCGTTTGGATGAGCAGTTCTTC.

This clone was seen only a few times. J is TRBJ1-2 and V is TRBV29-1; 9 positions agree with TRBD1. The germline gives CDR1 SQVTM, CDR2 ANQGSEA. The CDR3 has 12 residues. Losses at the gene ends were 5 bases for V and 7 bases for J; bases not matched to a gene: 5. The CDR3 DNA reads TGCAGCGTTTCTGGACAGGGGTCTGGCTACACCTTC. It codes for CSVSGQGSGYTF. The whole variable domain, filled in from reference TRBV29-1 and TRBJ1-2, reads SAVISQKPSRDICQRGTSLTIQCQVDSQVTMMFWYRQQPGQSLTLIATANQGSEATYESGFVIDKFPISRPNLTFSTLTVSNMSPEDSSIYLCSVSGQGSGYTFGSGTRLTVV.

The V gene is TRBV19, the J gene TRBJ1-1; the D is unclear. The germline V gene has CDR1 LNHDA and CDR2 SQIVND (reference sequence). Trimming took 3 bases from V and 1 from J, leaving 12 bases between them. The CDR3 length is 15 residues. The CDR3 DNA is TGTGCCAGTAGTATGATGAACGGCGGGAACACTGAAGCTTTCTTT. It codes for CASSMMNGGNTEAFF. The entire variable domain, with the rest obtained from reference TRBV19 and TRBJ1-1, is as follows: DGGITQSPKYLFRKEGQNVTLSCEQNLNHDAMYWYRQDPGQGLRLIYYSQIVNDFQKGDIAEGYSVSREKKESFPLTVTSAQKNPTAFYLCASSMMNGGNTEAFFGQGTRLTVV.

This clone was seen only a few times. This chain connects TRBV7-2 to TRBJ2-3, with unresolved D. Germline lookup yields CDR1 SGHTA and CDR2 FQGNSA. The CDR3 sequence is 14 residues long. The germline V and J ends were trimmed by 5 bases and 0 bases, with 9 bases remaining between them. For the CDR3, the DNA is TGTGCCAGCAGCCCCCCGGGTAGCACAGATACGCAGTATTTT. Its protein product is CASSPPGSTDTQYF.

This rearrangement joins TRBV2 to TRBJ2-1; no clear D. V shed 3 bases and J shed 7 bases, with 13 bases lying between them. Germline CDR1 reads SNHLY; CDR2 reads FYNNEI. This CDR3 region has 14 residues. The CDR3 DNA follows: TGTGCCAGCAGTGAGGCTAGTATTAGGAATGAGCAGTTCTTC. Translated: CASSEASIRNEQFF.

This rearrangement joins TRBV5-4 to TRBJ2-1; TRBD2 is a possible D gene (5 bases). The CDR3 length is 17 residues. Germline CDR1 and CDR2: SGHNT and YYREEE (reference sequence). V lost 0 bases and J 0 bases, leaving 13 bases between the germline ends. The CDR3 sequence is CASSLGGVTSSYNEQFF. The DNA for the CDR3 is TGTGCCAGCAGCTTGGGGGGTGTTACTAGCTCCTACAATGAGCAGTTCTTC.